The 14 T cell receptor beta chains listed next were all sequenced from one sample in a study of cytomegalovirus exposure and HLA in healthy donors. With 60 Vbeta and 13 Jbeta primers, the PCR was carried out. The method was immunoSEQ multiplex PCR; TCRdb's version includes in-frame clones alone and lacks a portion of them. Of about 170,000 clones listed, roughly three quarters are singletons. The sample was PBMCs. These receptors were collected from a man in his forties or fifties in good health and CMV-seropositive.

The V and J genes are TRBV29-1 and TRBJ2-5; possibly TRBD2 for D (5 bases). The DNA matches TRBJ2-7 better at its end, which makes the J call doubtful. The CDR3 covers 14 residues. The germline CDR1 and CDR2 sequences are SQVTM and ANQGSEA. CDR3 bases: TGCAGCGTTGAACTAGCAAACCCGAACTACGAGCAGTACTTC. Translated: CSVELANPNYEQYF.

V usage is TRBV7-3 and J usage is TRBJ2-3, with D perhaps TRBD1 (6 bases). Trimming stripped 3 bases from V and 2 bases from J, with 9 bases between. Germline CDR1 and CDR2: SGHTA and FQGTGA. There are 14 residues in the CDR3. The CDR3 DNA sequence: TGTGCCAGCAGCTTGACAGGTACCACAGATACGCAGTATTTT. Translated: CASSLTGTTDTQYF. Variable domain in full (rest from reference TRBV7-3 and TRBJ2-3): GAGVSQTPSNKVTEKGKYVELRCDPISGHTALYWYRQSLGQGPEFLIYFQGTGAADDSGLPNDRFFAVRPEGSVSTLKIQRTERGDSAVYLCASSLTGTTDTQYFGPGTRLTVL.

The chain combines TRBV6-5 with TRBJ2-2; TRBD1 is a possible D gene (6 bases). Germline V gene sequence: CDR1 MNHEY, CDR2 SVGAGI. This CDR3 comprises 14 residues. Between the trimmed V and J ends, which lost 10 bases and 0 bases, there was a span of 12 bases. CDR3: CATRTVANTGELFF. CDR3 sequence (DNA): TGTGCCACCAGGACAGTCGCGAACACCGGGGAGCTGTTTTTT.

The J gene is TRBJ2-2, the V gene TRBV14; maybe TRBD2 (6 bases). The V gene lost 10 bases and the J gene lost 0 bases, with 12 bases spanning the gap. Per the germline V gene, CDR1 is SGHDN and CDR2 is FVKESK. The CDR3 has 14 amino acids. The chain's CDR3 is CATRDSPNTGELFF. In DNA, the CDR3 is TGTGCCACGCGGGACTCCCCGAACACCGGGGAGCTGTTTTTT.

The chain carries TRBV4-1 and TRBJ2-6; D ambiguous. This CDR3 has 17 amino acids. Germline CDR1 is MGHRA and CDR2 is YSYEKL. Trimming stripped 3 bases from V and 4 bases from J, with 16 bases between. The CDR3 reads CASSHPPRQLGANVLTF. The CDR3 coding sequence is TGCGCCAGCAGCCATCCCCCGAGGCAGCTAGGGGCCAACGTCCTGACTTTC.

This chain joins TRBV5-1 and TRBJ1-3, with D possibly TRBD1 on 5 matching bases. The CDR3 extends over 15 amino acids. CDR1 is SGHRS and CDR2 is YFSETQ in the germline V gene. Trimming took 4 bases from V and 0 from J, leaving 11 bases between them. The CDR3 DNA reads TGCGCCAGCAGCCAAGGACACTCCTCTGGAAACACCATATATTTT. Translated: CASSQGHSSGNTIYF. The full variable domain, completed using reference TRBV5-1 and TRBJ1-3, is KAGVTQTPRYLIKTRGQQVTLSCSPISGHRSVSWYQQTPGQGLQFLFEYFSETQRNKGNFPGRFSGRQFSNSRSEMNVSTLELGDSALYLCASSQGHSSGNTIYFGEGSWLTVV.

This clone was counted a single time. The chain couples TRBV15 to TRBJ1-1; D is unclear. Trimming took off 0 bases at V and 3 bases at J, with 8 bases between the two ends. The germline CDR1 and CDR2 sequences are LNHNV and YYDKDF (reference sequence). This CDR3 comprises 14 residues. The CDR3 sequence: CATSRDQVDTEAFF. As DNA, the CDR3 is TGTGCCACCAGCAGAGATCAGGTCGACACTGAAGCTTTCTTT.

This clone occurred once. The gene calls are TRBV9 and TRBJ2-7; D may be TRBD1 (5 bases). The V gene's germline CDR1 is SGDLS and CDR2 YYNGEE. V was clipped by 4 bases and J by 0 bases, with 11 bases between them. The CDR3 runs to 14 residues. CDR3 in DNA: TGTGCCAGCAGCCGAGCAGGGAACTCCTACGAGCAGTACTTC. Amino acid sequence: CASSRAGNSYEQYF.

Regarding this clone: At one end, the junction sequence differs from germline, possibly due to a read error. The chain joins TRBV10-3 to TRBJ2-1; weak D call: TRBD1 (6 bases). The CDR3 length is 13 residues. Germline assignment: CDR1 ENHRY and CDR2 SYGVKD. The CDR3, as DNA: TGTGCCAGCAGTTACCGGGACAACAATGAGCAGTTCTTC. It encodes CASSYRDNNEQFF.

J is TRBJ1-1 and V is TRBV19; weak D call: TRBD1 (5 bases). Germline V lookup: CDR1 LNHDA, CDR2 SQIVND (reference sequence). The V end lost 11 bases, the J end lost 4 bases, and 17 bases lay between the germline ends. The CDR3 contains 13 residues. The CDR3 reads CAVKTGPTTEAFF. The DNA of the CDR3 is TGTGCCGTCAAAACAGGCCCGACCACTGAAGCTTTCTTT. The complete variable domain, with remaining parts taken from reference TRBV19 and TRBJ1-1, reads DGGITQSPKYLFRKEGQNVTLSCEQNLNHDAMYWYRQDPGQGLRLIYYSQIVNDFQKGDIAEGYSVSREKKESFPLTVTSAQKNPTAFYLCAVKTGPTTEAFFGQGTRLTVV.

Only a few counts were recorded for this clone. The chain couples TRBV5-1 to TRBJ2-5; the D gene is possibly TRBD1 (8 bases). The CDR3 has 19 residues. Looked up from germline, CDR1 is SGHRS and CDR2 is YFSETQ. V lost 4 bases and J lost 0, with 25 bases in between. The CDR3 here is CASSNPDRDSGAYQETQYF. The CDR3 DNA is TGCGCCAGCAGCAATCCGGACAGGGACAGCGGGGCCTACCAAGAGACCCAGTACTTC. Variable domain in full (rest from reference TRBV5-1 and TRBJ2-5): KAGVTQTPRYLIKTRGQQVTLSCSPISGHRSVSWYQQTPGQGLQFLFEYFSETQRNKGNFPGRFSGRQFSNSRSEMNVSTLELGDSALYLCASSNPDRDSGAYQETQYFGPGTRLLVL.

This chain uses TRBV11-2 with TRBJ1-2; TRBD1 matches at 9 bases. From germline, CDR1 is SGHAT and CDR2 FQNNGV. Trimming cost V 1 base and J 8 bases; bases outside gene matches: 11. CDR3 length equals 16 residues. The CDR3 DNA is TGTGCCAGCAGCTTAGCTGGGACAGGGATTCGAGGGGGCTACACCTTC. Its translation: CASSLAGTGIRGGYTF.

This chain links TRBV6-1 with TRBJ2-3; D may be TRBD1 (6 bases). V lost 5 bases and J lost 4, with 16 bases in between. This CDR3 has 15 residues. The V gene's germline CDR1 is MNHNS and CDR2 SASEGT. CDR3 in amino acids: CASSLTTGPPDTQYF. CDR3 sequence (DNA): TGTGCCAGCAGTCTTACTACAGGGCCTCCAGATACGCAGTATTTT.

The J gene is TRBJ1-1, the V gene TRBV5-4, with 8 bases aligning to TRBD1. The V segment lost 2 bases and the J segment 5 bases; nucleotides outside the gene matches: 14. Germline V gene lookup returns CDR1 SGHNT and CDR2 YYREEE (reference sequence). The CDR3 spans 17 residues. The CDR3 DNA follows: TGTGCCAGCAGCTTCCCCCGACAGGGGCGGCCGGTTACTGAAGCTTTCTTT. Its translation is CASSFPRQGRPVTEAFF.